This T cell receptor (beta chain) originates from a study of shared clonotypes between healthy human individuals. Germline V gene lookup returns CDR1 MNHNY and CDR2 SVGAGI (reference sequence). This CDR3 has 11 amino acids. Trimming took 11 bases from V and 1 from J, leaving 6 bases between them. The assay ran at deep level. In the source study's methods: ImmunoSEQ sequences covered only the junction and lacked quality scores; filtering therefore differed. Sequencing was performed with immunoSEQ multiplex PCR; in TCRdb, only in-frame clones are kept and a portion is missing. V and J calls and clone size come straight from that table; D and trimming were deduced from the DNA. In the table there are about 680,000 clones, 90% to 95% of which are singletons. Naive-designated CD8 cells lacked CD45RO, were positively enriched for CCR7, and omitted terminally differentiated effector memory CD45RA+ cells.

Sequencing was performed on naive CD8+ T cells sorted from blood. The chain joins TRBV6-6 to TRBJ1-3; D is unresolved. The clonotype was recovered from a young man in good health. The CDR3 sequence: CAGESGNTIYF. The CDR3 DNA reads as TGTGCCGGGGAATCTGGAAACACCATATATTTT.